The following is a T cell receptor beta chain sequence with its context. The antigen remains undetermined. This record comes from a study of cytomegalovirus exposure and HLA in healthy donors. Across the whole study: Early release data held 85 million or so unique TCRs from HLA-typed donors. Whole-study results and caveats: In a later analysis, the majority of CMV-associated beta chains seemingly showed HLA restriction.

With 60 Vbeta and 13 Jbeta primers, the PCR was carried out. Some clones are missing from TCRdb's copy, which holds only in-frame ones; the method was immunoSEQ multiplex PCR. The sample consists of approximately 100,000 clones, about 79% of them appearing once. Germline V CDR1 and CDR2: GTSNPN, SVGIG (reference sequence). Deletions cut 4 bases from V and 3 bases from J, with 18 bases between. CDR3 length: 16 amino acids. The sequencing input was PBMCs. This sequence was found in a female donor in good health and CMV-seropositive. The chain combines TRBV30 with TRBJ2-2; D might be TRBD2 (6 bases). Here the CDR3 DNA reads TGTGCCTGGACCGGACGGGGTAGCGGTTACACCGGGGAGCTGTTTTTT. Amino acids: CAWTGRGSGYTGELFF.